This T cell receptor beta chain was captured in a study of beta chain features in type 1 diabetes. The germline V and J ends were trimmed by 3 bases and 2 bases, with 5 bases remaining between them. Germline V lookup: CDR1 LNHDA, CDR2 SQIVND (reference sequence). The CDR3 consists of 13 residues. By way of CD45RO/CCR7/CD25/CD127/CD95/CD27, the CD4+ regulatory, stem cell-like memory, central memory and naive cells were sorted. This clone has only a few counts. Its antigen is unknown. Study results and limitations: People with Type 1 diabetes carried modestly yet significantly shorter TCRB CDR3s in all four CD4+ subsets.

Expressed TCRB transcripts were sequenced because the entire RNA isolate underwent reverse transcription. Method: immunoSEQ multiplex PCR; TCRdb's copy keeps in-frame clones and lacks some. This sample has about 340,000 clones, with 7% to 10% found just once. Sequencing was carried out using central memory CD4+ T cells from blood. This clonotype originated in a man in his thirties or forties with type 1 diabetes. The genes are TRBV19 and TRBJ1-5; D is uncertain. The CDR3 loop reads CASSMQGNQPQHF. Written as DNA, the CDR3 is TGTGCCAGTAGTATGCAGGGCAATCAGCCCCAGCATTTT.